The 10 T cell receptor beta chains below were found in one sample sequenced in a study of control samples from healthy donors and cancer patients. Using immunoSEQ multiplex PCR, the repertoire was profiled, and TCRdb retains in-frame clones only, with some absent. This repertoire shows 150,000 to 200,000 clones, just over 85% found once; its top ten account for around 5%. Input material: blood. The receptors were gathered from a woman younger than 45 in good health.

This sequence joins TRBV29-1 and TRBJ2-5; D possibly corresponds to TRBD2 (5 bases). This CDR3 contains 11 residues. Looked up from germline, CDR1 is SQVTM and CDR2 is ANQGSEA. The V end lost 5 bases, the J end lost 4 bases, and 8 bases lay between the germline ends. The CDR3 spells CSVSGGETQYF. CDR3 bases: TGCAGCGTTTCCGGAGGAGAGACCCAGTACTTC. Full variable domain (missing parts from reference TRBV29-1 and TRBJ2-5): SAVISQKPSRDICQRGTSLTIQCQVDSQVTMMFWYRQQPGQSLTLIATANQGSEATYESGFVIDKFPISRPNLTFSTLTVSNMSPEDSSIYLCSVSGGETQYFGPGTRLLVL.

The chain uses TRBV11-2 and TRBJ2-7; maybe TRBD1 (6 bases). Germline V gene lookup returns CDR1 SGHAT and CDR2 FQNNGV. The CDR3 sequence is 14 residues long. V was shortened by 5 bases and J by 6 bases, with 17 bases between the two germline ends. The CDR3 reads CASSTTGQPPEQYF. The CDR3 region has the DNA TGTGCCAGCAGCACCACGGGACAACCACCCGAGCAGTACTTC. Supplemented by reference TRBV11-2 and TRBJ2-7, the full variable domain reads EAGVAQSPRYKIIEKRQSVAFWCNPISGHATLYWYQQILGQGPKLLIQFQNNGVVDDSQLPKDRFSAERLKGVDSTLKIQPAKLEDSAVYLCASSTTGQPPEQYFGPGTRLTVT.

This sequence joins TRBV5-1 and TRBJ2-1; D is ambiguous. The V gene lost 0 bases and the J gene lost 7 bases, with 11 bases spanning the gap. CDR1 and CDR2 from the germline V gene are SGHRS and YFSETQ. This CDR3 spans 14 amino acids. This CDR3 reads CASSLGGGENEQFF. DNA for the CDR3: TGCGCCAGCAGCTTGGGAGGCGGAGAAAATGAGCAGTTCTTC.

The chain combines TRBV6-5 with TRBJ1-2; D possibly corresponds to TRBD1 (5 bases). The V end was cut by 4 bases, the J end by 4 bases, with 10 bases between. Germline lookup yields CDR1 MNHEY and CDR2 SVGAGI. The CDR3 contains 13 residues. CDR3 protein: CASSWGLIYGYTF. The CDR3 DNA reads TGTGCCAGCAGTTGGGGACTGATCTATGGCTACACCTTC.

The chain combines TRBV5-1 with TRBJ2-5; D is unresolved. V was pared by 1 base and J by 5 bases, with 12 bases between. This CDR3 contains 14 residues. CDR1 is SGHRS and CDR2 is YFSETQ in the germline V gene. Written as DNA, the CDR3 is TGCGCCAGCAGCTTGTCTGGTTTTGGGGAGACCCAGTACTTC. Protein sequence: CASSLSGFGETQYF.

This chain uses TRBV27 with TRBJ2-1, with 7 bases aligning to TRBD1. The CDR3 runs 16 residues. Germline-derived CDR1 and CDR2 are MNHEY and SMNVEV (reference sequence). V lost 5 bases and J lost 6; bases outside the gene matches: 13. As DNA, the CDR3 is TGTGCCAGCAGTCCCGCGGACAGGAGGCACGGCAATGAGCAGTTCTTC. Encoded protein: CASSPADRRHGNEQFF.

The chain joins TRBV29-1 to TRBJ1-1; D is ambiguous. The V end lost 4 bases, the J end lost 3 bases, and 12 bases lay between the germline ends. CDR1 and CDR2 (germline): SQVTM, ANQGSEA. This CDR3 has 13 residues. CDR3 DNA: TGCAGCGTTGGCCAAAGTAGGGACACTGAAGCTTTCTTT. Its protein is CSVGQSRDTEAFF. The complete variable domain, with remaining parts taken from reference TRBV29-1 and TRBJ1-1, reads SAVISQKPSRDICQRGTSLTIQCQVDSQVTMMFWYRQQPGQSLTLIATANQGSEATYESGFVIDKFPISRPNLTFSTLTVSNMSPEDSSIYLCSVGQSRDTEAFFGQGTRLTVV.

The chain employs TRBV27 and TRBJ2-1, with D possibly being TRBD2 (6 bases). V gave up 8 bases and J gave up 2 bases, with 16 bases separating them. Germline V gene lookup returns CDR1 MNHEY and CDR2 SMNVEV (reference sequence). The CDR3 loop spans 15 amino acids. Here the CDR3 DNA reads TGTGCCAGCGAGAAGGAACTAGCCCCCTACAATGAGCAGTTCTTC. Translating it yields CASEKELAPYNEQFF.

The chain uses TRBV18 and TRBJ1-2, with TRBD1 as a possible D gene (6 bases). The V end lost 2 bases, the J end lost 2 bases, and 15 bases lay between the germline ends. The CDR3 is 16 residues long. In germline, CDR1 is KGHSH, CDR2 LQKENI. This CDR3 reads CASSPGTQGKNYGYTF. Here the CDR3 DNA reads TGTGCCAGCTCACCAGGAACCCAGGGGAAAAACTATGGCTACACCTTC.

The V call is TRBV5-1, the J call TRBJ1-1; tentatively, D is TRBD1 (5 bases). The CDR3 extends over 14 amino acids. Trimming pared 2 bases from V and 4 bases from J, leaving 12 bases between. Germline V gene data show CDR1 as SGHRS and CDR2 as YFSETQ. DNA of the CDR3: TGCGCCAGCAGCTTCGGGACTCCGGGCACTGAAGCTTTCTTT. Protein: CASSFGTPGTEAFF.